This T cell receptor beta chain is drawn from a study of blood T cell repertoires in COVID-19. Study in general: Material from acute and convalescent COVID-19 was sourced from the United States, Italy and Spain. In each case, the material was cDNA or gDNA derived from T cells, B-cell-depleted T cells, or PBMCs.

Generated by immunoSEQ multiplex PCR, the TCRdb table keeps only in-frame clones and is missing some. In the table there are over 100,000 clones, approximately 85% of which are singletons. The CDR3 consists of 16 residues. Germline V gene data show CDR1 as SGHDN and CDR2 as FVKESK. V lost 1 base and J 4 bases, leaving 16 bases between the germline ends. The sequence was obtained from a man in his forties with acute or convalescent COVID-19. Sequenced sample: peripheral blood. The J gene is TRBJ2-5, the V gene TRBV14, with TRBD2 as a possible D gene (6 bases). Written as DNA, the CDR3 is TGTGCCAGCAGCCAAGGGTCGGGACTCCCTAGAGAGACCCAGTACTTC. As protein: CASSQGSGLPRETQYF. The variable domain in full, with the rest retrieved from reference TRBV14 and TRBJ2-5, is EAGVTQFPSHSVIEKGQTVTLRCDPISGHDNLYWYRRVMGKEIKFLLHFVKESKQDESGMPNNRFLAERTGGTYSTLKVQPAELEDSGVYFCASSQGSGLPRETQYFGPGTRLLVL.